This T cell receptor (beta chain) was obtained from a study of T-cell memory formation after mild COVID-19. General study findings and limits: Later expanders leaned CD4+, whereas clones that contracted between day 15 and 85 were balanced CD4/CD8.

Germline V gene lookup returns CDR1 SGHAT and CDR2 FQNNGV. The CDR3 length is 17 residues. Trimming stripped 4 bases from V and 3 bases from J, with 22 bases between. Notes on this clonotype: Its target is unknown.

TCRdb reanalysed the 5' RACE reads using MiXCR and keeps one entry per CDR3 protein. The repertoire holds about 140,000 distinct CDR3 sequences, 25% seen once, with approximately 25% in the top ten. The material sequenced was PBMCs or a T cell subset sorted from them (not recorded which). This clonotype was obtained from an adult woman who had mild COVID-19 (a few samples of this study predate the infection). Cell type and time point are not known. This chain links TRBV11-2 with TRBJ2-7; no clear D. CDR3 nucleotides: TGTGCCAGCAGCTCCATAGAGGCTGGAATTAGTATCTACGAGCAGTACTTC. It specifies CASSSIEAGISIYEQYF.